The entry below gives a single T cell receptor (beta chain) sequence along with its context. The length of the CDR3 is 14 residues. Germline V gene lookup returns CDR1 SEHNR and CDR2 FQNEAQ (reference sequence). V was pared by 1 base and J by 4 bases, with 8 bases between. These data come from a study of blood T cell repertoires in COVID-19. Study as a whole: Researchers got acute and convalescent COVID-19 samples from the United States, Italy and Spain. Sources were T cells, B-cell-depleted T cells, or PBMCs; the material itself was cDNA or gDNA.

Original handling: Researchers report that nucleated cell counts were estimated from reference gene primer amplification. Profiled with immunoSEQ multiplex PCR; TCRdb holds only in-frame clones, not every one. V and J calls plus clone size are reproduced from that table; the DNA served to infer D and trimming. The repertoire holds some 200,000 clones, with roughly nine tenths as singletons. The chain uses TRBV7-9 and TRBJ2-1; D unclear. The sequence was collected from a woman aged 70-85 years with acute or convalescent COVID-19. The sample comprised peripheral blood. The CDR3 DNA sequence: TGTGCCAGCAGCTTAGAGGAACAGTACAATGAGCAGTTCTTC. This codes for CASSLEEQYNEQFF.